A single sample is the source of the 23 T cell receptor beta chains below, sequenced in a study of T cells in Graves' hyperthyroidism and ophthalmopathy. TCR beta CDR3 regions were amplified from RNA transcripts. HTBI primers were the set used in a first-round RT-PCR of the TCR CDR3. Each CDR3 protein gets one entry after TCRdb re-called the multiplex PCR reads with MiXCR. Altogether hundreds of thousands of distinct CDR3 sequences are present, 16% being singletons, with the ten largest covering about 18%. Sequenced input: blood. These receptors all come from a young woman with Graves' hyperthyroidism.

At least ten counts were recorded for this clonotype. The gene calls are TRBV3-1 and TRBJ1-4, with D perhaps TRBD1 (5 bases). V lost 3 bases and J 2 bases, leaving 10 bases between the germline ends. Germline CDR1 LGHDT, CDR2 YNNKEL (reference sequence). This CDR3 region has 15 residues. The CDR3 bases are TGTGCCAGCAGCCACGGGGGGATGACTAATGAAAAACTGTTTTTT. Translation gives CASSHGGMTNEKLFF.

This sequence joins TRBV28 and TRBJ1-3, with D possibly matching TRBD1 (6 bases). Trimming left V 6 bases short and J 4 bases short, with 16 bases between. The CDR3 sequence is 15 residues long. The V gene's germline CDR1 is MDHEN and CDR2 SYDVKM. Written as DNA, the CDR3 is TGTGCCAGCAGCGTAGGGGGGTCGGGCGGAAACACCATATATTTT. Its protein product is CASSVGGSGGNTIYF.

There are many counts of this clonotype. The chain carries TRBV7-2 and TRBJ1-6; weak D call: TRBD1 (6 bases). Germline V lookup: CDR1 SGHTA, CDR2 FQGNSA. Trimming removed 6 bases from V and 6 bases from J, with 18 bases in between. The CDR3 extends over 16 amino acids. CDR3 in DNA: TGTGCCAGCAGAACTACAGGGACAAGGGGTAATTCACCCCTCCACTTT. This encodes CASRTTGTRGNSPLHF. Using reference TRBV7-2 and TRBJ1-6 for the parts outside the CDR3, the full variable domain is GAGVSQSPSNKVTEKGKDVELRCDPISGHTALYWYRQSLGQGLEFLIYFQGNSAPDKSGLPSDRFSAERTGGSVSTLTIQRTQQEDSAVYLCASRTTGTRGNSPLHFGNGTRLTVT.

The CDR3 region is CSAPAGMSTDTQYF. The CDR3 region has the DNA TGCAGTGCCCCTGCAGGGATGAGCACAGATACGCAGTATTTT. The rearrangement links TRBV20-1 to TRBJ2-3; D may be TRBD1 (5 bases). This CDR3 is built from 14 residues. Germline V gives CDR1 DFQATT, CDR2 SNEGSKA (reference sequence). Trimming removed 6 bases from V and 0 bases from J, with 13 bases in between.

CDR3 loop: CASRKRGLTDTQYF. In nucleotides, the CDR3 is TGTGCCAGCCGAAAGCGGGGGCTCACGGATACGCAGTATTTT. This sequence joins TRBV6-1 and TRBJ2-3; 8 bases fit TRBD2. The length of the CDR3 is 14 residues. Per germline, CDR1 MNHNS and CDR2 SASEGT. After removal of 8 bases from V and 6 bases from J, the junction contained 10 bases not matched to a gene.

This clonotype showed up just a few times. The rearrangement uses TRBV6-1 and TRBJ2-7; 10 nucleotides line up with TRBD2. Germline V CDR1 and CDR2: MNHNS, SASEGT. This CDR3 contains 15 residues. The trim removed 5 bases at V and 6 bases at J, leaving 10 bases unmatched. The CDR3 region has the DNA TGTGCCAGCAGTAAGCTAGCGGGAGTATCTGGCGAGCAGTACTTC. Translating it yields CASSKLAGVSGEQYF.

This clonotype came up a few times. J is TRBJ1-6 and V is TRBV7-2; maybe TRBD1 (5 bases). Trimming cost V 2 bases and J 11 bases, with 13 bases left between them. The V gene's germline CDR1 is SGHTA and CDR2 FQGNSA. The CDR3 runs 14 residues. Written as DNA, the CDR3 is TGTGCCAGCAGCTTATTATCAGGGCGGCCACCCCTCCACTTT. This encodes CASSLLSGRPPLHF.

This clonotype came up many times. The chain recombines TRBV6-6 with TRBJ2-1, with TRBD2 matching over 8 bases. The trim removed 2 bases at V and 6 bases at J, leaving 6 bases unmatched. The CDR3 consists of 15 residues. Germline V lookup: CDR1 MNHNY, CDR2 SVGAGI (reference sequence). DNA for the CDR3: TGTGCCAGCAGTTACACGGGACTAGAAGTCAATGAGCAGTTCTTC. As protein: CASSYTGLEVNEQFF.

The chain recombines TRBV28 with TRBJ1-5; 7 nucleotides align to TRBD1. The CDR3 length is 17 residues. Germline CDR1 MDHEN, CDR2 SYDVKM. The junction had 8 bases not matched to a gene; V was cut back by 3 bases and J by 0 bases. The CDR3 sequence is CASSFYGQADSNQPQHF. For the CDR3, the DNA is TGTGCCAGCAGTTTCTATGGACAGGCCGATAGCAATCAGCCCCAGCATTTT. The whole variable domain, remainder taken from reference TRBV28 and TRBJ1-5, is DVKVTQSSRYLVKRTGEKVFLECVQDMDHENMFWYRQDPGLGLRLIYFSYDVKMKEKGDIPEGYSVSREKKERFSLILESASTNQTSMYLCASSFYGQADSNQPQHFGDGTRLSIL.

This clonotype has a count of ten or more. The V and J genes are TRBV5-5 and TRBJ1-1; D might be TRBD1 (5 bases). Germline-derived CDR1 and CDR2 are SGHKS and YYEKEE (reference sequence). The CDR3 extends over 15 amino acids. The ends were cut back, 4 bases at V and 1 base at J, with 14 bases in the middle. CDR3 in amino acids: CASSVPGRPNTEAFF. The CDR3 nucleotides are TGTGCCAGCAGCGTCCCGGGACGGCCGAACACTGAAGCTTTCTTT.

The sample holds a few counts of this clonotype. The J gene is TRBJ2-1, the V gene TRBV19, with 11 bases matching TRBD2. This CDR3 is 17 amino acids long. Per germline, CDR1 LNHDA and CDR2 SQIVND (reference sequence). V lost 5 bases, J lost 4 bases, and 10 bases stayed unmatched. Here the CDR3 reads CASSSLTSGAPYNEQFF. CDR3 nucleotides: TGTGCCAGTAGTTCCCTGACTAGCGGGGCGCCTTACAATGAGCAGTTCTTC.

This chain uses TRBV6-6 with TRBJ1-1; a possible D gene is TRBD1 (6 bases). Germline V gene data show CDR1 as MNHNY and CDR2 as SVGAGI (reference sequence). Trimming left V 0 bases short and J 6 bases short, with 8 bases between. This CDR3 contains 13 residues. CDR3 nucleotides: TGTGCCAGCAGTTACTCTGGGGGCGCTGAAGCTTTCTTT. Translated: CASSYSGGAEAFF.

Ten or more counts support this clonotype. Relative to the germline gene, one junction end is altered; a read error may explain this. The V call is TRBV2, the J call TRBJ2-2, with a tentative D call TRBD2 (6 bases). Looked up from germline, CDR1 is SNHLY and CDR2 is FYNNEI. The CDR3 extends over 13 amino acids. The CDR3 DNA is TGTGCCAGCAGGGAAGGGGAGGCCGGGGAGCTGTTTTTT. It yields the protein CASREGEAGELFF.

Turning to this clonotype: A read error may explain this, as a much larger clone is one base away. V usage is TRBV7-9 and J usage is TRBJ1-5; tentatively, D is TRBD1 (5 bases). V was trimmed by 5 bases and J by 2 bases, leaving 16 bases between them. The CDR3 loop spans 16 amino acids. CDR1 is SEHNR and CDR2 is FQNEAQ in the germline V gene (reference sequence). The CDR3 region has the DNA TGTGCCAGCAGCCCCGAACAGGCATGGGGCAATCAGCCCCAGCATTTT. This encodes CASSPEQAWGNQPQHF.

This clonotype showed up many times. The CDR3 protein is CASSRLQNTEAFF. CDR3 nucleotide sequence: TGTGCCAGCTCACGACTCCAGAACACTGAAGCTTTCTTT. The gene calls are TRBV18 and TRBJ1-1, with D hard to call. Trimming removed 4 bases from V and 1 base from J, with 7 bases in between. The CDR3 covers 13 residues. Germline values: CDR1 KGHSH, CDR2 LQKENI.

The chain carries TRBV9 and TRBJ1-5, with 8 bases matching TRBD1. V was clipped by 4 bases and J by 7 bases; unmatched bases: 4. Germline lookup yields CDR1 SGDLS and CDR2 YYNGEE. There are 13 residues in the CDR3. The CDR3 DNA reads as TGTGCCAGCAGCAAAACAGGGGGACAGCCCCAGCATTTT. This sequence encodes CASSKTGGQPQHF.

There are a few counts of this clonotype. The junction differs from germline at one of its ends, possibly a read error. This rearrangement joins TRBV6-5 to TRBJ2-1; D gene uncertain. This CDR3 has 12 residues. Looked up from germline, CDR1 is MNHEY and CDR2 is SVGAGI. CDR3 nucleotides: TGTGCCCGCAGTTCTGAAGGGATAAAGCAGTTCTTC. This sequence encodes CARSSEGIKQFF.

CDR3 nucleotide sequence: TGCAGTGCTAGCGGGGACCTCGGCTCCTACAATGAGCAGTTCTTC. Its translation is CSASGDLGSYNEQFF. The J gene is TRBJ2-1, the V gene TRBV20-1, with D perhaps being TRBD1 or TRBD2 (5 bases each). Germline loops: CDR1 DFQATT, CDR2 SNEGSKA (reference sequence). V lost 3 bases and J 0 bases, leaving 12 bases between the germline ends. The CDR3 spans 15 residues.

This clonotype was counted a few times. This chain joins TRBV7-9 and TRBJ1-1, with D maybe TRBD1 (5 bases). The V gene's germline CDR1 is SEHNR and CDR2 FQNEAQ (reference sequence). V was clipped by 3 bases and J by 7 bases, with 12 bases between them. The CDR3 totals 13 residues. Here the CDR3 reads CASSFLRQIEAFF. The CDR3 coding sequence is TGTGCCAGCAGCTTCCTACGACAGATTGAAGCTTTCTTT.

The chain combines TRBV12-3 or TRBV12-4 with TRBJ2-7; 11 positions agree with TRBD2. The CDR3 length is 15 residues. V shed 7 bases, J shed 3 bases, and the junction held 8 bases outside the gene matches. CDR3 in DNA: TGTGCCAGCACCTCCCCCGGGACTAGCGGCTACGAGCAGTACTTC. Residues: CASTSPGTSGYEQYF.

This clonotype was detected only a few times. The chain has TRBV5-1 and TRBJ2-1; TRBD2 aligns across 11 bases. This CDR3 contains 18 residues. The V and J ends lost 4 bases and 0 bases, in that order; junction bases with no gene match: 9. CDR1 is SGHRS, CDR2 YFSETQ, per germline. CDR3 protein: CASSPKTSGESSYNEQFF. Here the CDR3 DNA reads TGCGCCAGCAGCCCAAAGACTAGCGGGGAAAGCTCCTACAATGAGCAGTTCTTC.

In its sample, this clonotype was seen a few times. The V gene is TRBV14, the J gene TRBJ2-5; 9 bases align to TRBD2. The trim removed 3 bases at V and 1 base at J, leaving 15 bases unmatched. This CDR3 comprises 19 residues. Germline values: CDR1 SGHDN, CDR2 FVKESK. CDR3 sequence: CASSHFLAGIVPGQETQYF. The CDR3 nucleotides are TGTGCCAGCAGCCATTTTCTAGCGGGAATTGTACCCGGCCAAGAGACCCAGTACTTC. Supplemented by reference TRBV14 and TRBJ2-5, the full variable domain reads EAGVTQFPSHSVIEKGQTVTLRCDPISGHDNLYWYRRVMGKEIKFLLHFVKESKQDESGMPNNRFLAERTGGTYSTLKVQPAELEDSGVYFCASSHFLAGIVPGQETQYFGPGTRLLVL.

This clonotype was seen ten or more times. This chain joins TRBV11-2 and TRBJ2-5; the match to TRBD1 covers 9 bases. V gave up 3 bases and J gave up 3 bases; unmatched junction bases: 2. The length of the CDR3 is 14 residues. From germline, CDR1 is SGHAT and CDR2 FQNNGV. CDR3 amino acids: CASSLGQGEETQYF. CDR3 DNA: TGTGCCAGCAGCTTGGGACAGGGAGAAGAGACCCAGTACTTC.